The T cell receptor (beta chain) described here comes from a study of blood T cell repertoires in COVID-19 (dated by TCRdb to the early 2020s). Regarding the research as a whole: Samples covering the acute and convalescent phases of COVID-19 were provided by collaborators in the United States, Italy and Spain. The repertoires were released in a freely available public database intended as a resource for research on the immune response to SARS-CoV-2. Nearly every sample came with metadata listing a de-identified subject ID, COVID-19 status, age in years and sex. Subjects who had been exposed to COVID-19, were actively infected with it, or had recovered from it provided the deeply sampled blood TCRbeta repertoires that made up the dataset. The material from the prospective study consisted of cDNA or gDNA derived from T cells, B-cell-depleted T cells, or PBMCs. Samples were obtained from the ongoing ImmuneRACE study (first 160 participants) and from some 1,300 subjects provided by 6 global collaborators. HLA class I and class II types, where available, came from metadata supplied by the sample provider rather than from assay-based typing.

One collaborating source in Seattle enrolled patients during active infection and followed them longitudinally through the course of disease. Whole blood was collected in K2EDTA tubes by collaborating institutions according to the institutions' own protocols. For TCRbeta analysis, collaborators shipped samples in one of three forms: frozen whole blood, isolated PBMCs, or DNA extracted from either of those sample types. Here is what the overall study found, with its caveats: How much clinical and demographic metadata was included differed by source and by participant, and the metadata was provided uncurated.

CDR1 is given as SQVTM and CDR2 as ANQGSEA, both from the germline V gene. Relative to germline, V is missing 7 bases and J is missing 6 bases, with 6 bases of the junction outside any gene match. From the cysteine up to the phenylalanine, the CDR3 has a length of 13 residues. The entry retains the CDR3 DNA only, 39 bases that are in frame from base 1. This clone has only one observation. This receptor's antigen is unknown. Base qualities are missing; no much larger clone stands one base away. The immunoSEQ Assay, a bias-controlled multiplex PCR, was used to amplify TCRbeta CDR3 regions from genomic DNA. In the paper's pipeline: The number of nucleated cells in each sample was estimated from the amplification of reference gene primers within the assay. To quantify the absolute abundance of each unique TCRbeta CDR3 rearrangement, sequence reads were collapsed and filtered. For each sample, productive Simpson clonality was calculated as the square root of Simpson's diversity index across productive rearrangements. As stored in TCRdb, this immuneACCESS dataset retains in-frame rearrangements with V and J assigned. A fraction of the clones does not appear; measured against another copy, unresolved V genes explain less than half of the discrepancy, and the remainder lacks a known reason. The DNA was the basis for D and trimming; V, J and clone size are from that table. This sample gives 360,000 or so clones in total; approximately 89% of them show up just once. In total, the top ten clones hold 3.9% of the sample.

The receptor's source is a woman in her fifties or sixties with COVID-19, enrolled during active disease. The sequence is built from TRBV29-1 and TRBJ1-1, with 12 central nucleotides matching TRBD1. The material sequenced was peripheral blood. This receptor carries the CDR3 CSAGTGGKAEAFF. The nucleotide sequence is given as TGCAGCGCTGGGACAGGGGGCAAAGCTGAAGCTTTCTTT. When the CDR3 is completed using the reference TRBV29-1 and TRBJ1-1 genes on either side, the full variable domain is SAVISQKPSRDICQRGTSLTIQCQVDSQVTMMFWYRQQPGQSLTLIATANQGSEATYESGFVIDKFPISRPNLTFSTLTVSNMSPEDSSIYLCSAGTGGKAEAFFGQGTRLTVV.